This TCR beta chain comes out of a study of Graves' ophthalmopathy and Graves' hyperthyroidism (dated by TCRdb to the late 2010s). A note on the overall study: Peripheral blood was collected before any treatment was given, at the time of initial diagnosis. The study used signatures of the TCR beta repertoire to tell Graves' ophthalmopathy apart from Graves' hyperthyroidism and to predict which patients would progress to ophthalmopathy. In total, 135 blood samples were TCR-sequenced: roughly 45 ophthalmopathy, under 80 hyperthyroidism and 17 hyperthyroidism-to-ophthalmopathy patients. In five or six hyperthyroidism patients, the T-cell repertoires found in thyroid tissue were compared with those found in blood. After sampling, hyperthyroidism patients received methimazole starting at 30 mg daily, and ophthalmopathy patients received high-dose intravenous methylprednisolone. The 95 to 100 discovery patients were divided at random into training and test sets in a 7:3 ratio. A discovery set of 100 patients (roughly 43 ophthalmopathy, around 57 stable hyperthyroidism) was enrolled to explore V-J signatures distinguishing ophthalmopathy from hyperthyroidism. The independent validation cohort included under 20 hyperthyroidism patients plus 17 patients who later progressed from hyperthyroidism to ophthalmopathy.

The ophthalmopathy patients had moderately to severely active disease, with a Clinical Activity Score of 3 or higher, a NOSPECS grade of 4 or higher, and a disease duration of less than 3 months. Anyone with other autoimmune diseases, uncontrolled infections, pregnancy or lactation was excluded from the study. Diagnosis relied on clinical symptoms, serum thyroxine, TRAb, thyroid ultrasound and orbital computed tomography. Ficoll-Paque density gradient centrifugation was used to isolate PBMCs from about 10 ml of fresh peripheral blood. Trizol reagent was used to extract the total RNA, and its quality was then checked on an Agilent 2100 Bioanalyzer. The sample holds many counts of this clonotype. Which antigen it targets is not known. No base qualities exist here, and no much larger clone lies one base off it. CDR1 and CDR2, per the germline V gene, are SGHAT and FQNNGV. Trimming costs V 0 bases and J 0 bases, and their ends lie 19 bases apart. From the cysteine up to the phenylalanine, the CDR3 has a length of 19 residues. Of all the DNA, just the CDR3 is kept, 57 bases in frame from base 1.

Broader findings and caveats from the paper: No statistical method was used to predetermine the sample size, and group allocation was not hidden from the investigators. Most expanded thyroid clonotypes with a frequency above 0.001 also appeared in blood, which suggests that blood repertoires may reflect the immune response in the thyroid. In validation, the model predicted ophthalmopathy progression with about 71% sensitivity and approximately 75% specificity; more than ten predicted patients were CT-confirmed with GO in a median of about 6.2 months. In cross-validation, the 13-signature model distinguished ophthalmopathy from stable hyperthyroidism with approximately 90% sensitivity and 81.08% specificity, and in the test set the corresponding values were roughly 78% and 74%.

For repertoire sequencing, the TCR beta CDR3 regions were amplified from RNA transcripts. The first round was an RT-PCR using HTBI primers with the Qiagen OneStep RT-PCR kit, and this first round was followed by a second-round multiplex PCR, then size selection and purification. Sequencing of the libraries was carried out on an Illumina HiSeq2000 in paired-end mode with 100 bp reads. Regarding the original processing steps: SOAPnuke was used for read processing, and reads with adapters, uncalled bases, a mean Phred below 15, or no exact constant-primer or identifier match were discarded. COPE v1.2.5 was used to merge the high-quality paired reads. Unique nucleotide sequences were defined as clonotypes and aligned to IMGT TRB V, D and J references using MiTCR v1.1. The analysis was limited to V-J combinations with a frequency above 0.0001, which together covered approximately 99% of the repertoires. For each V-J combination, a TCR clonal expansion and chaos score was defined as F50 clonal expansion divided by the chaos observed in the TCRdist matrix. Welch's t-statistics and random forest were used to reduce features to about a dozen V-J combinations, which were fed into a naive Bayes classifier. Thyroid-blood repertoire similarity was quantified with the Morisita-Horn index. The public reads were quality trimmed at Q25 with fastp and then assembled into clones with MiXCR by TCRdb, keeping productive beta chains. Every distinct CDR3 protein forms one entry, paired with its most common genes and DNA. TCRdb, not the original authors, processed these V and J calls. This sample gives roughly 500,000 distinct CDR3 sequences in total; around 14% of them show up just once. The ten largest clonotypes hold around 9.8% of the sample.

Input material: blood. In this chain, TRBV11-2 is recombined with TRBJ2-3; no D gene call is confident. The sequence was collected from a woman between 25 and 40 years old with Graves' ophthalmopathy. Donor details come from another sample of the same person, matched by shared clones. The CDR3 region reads CASSLDIPEALGSTDTQYF. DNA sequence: TGTGCCAGCAGCTTAGATATCCCCGAGGCCCTAGGAAGCACAGATACGCAGTATTTT.